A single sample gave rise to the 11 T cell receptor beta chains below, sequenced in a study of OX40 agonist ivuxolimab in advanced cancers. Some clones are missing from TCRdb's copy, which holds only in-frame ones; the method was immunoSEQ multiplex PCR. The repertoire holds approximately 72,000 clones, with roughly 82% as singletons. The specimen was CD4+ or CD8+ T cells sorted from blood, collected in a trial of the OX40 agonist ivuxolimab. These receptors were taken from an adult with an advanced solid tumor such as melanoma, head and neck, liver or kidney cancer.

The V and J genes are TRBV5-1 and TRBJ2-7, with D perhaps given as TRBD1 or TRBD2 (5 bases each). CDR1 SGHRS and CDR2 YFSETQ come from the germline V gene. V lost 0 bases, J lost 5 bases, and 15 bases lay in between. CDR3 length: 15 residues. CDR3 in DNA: TGCGCCAGCAGCTTGGGGGGACCCTTGGCCAACGAGCAGTACTTC. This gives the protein CASSLGGPLANEQYF.

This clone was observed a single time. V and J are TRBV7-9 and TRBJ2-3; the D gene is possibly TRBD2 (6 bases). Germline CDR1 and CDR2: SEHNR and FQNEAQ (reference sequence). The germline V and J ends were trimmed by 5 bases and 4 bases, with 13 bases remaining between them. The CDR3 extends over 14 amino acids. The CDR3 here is CASSLGLEPDTQYF. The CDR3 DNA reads TGTGCCAGCAGCCTGGGACTCGAGCCAGATACGCAGTATTTT.

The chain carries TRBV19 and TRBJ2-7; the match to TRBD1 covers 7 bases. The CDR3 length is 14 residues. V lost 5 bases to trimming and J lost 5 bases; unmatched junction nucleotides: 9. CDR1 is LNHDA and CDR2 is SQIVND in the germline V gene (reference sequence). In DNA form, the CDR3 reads TGTGCCAGTAGTCCCCGGGACAGTGCAGACGAGCAGTACTTC. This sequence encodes CASSPRDSADEQYF.

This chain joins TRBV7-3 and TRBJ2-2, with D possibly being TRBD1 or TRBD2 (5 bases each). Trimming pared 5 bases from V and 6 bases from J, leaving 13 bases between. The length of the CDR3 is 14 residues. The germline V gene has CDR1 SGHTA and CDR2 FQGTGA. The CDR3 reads CASSVNRDAGELFF. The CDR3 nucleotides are TGTGCCAGCAGCGTTAATAGGGACGCCGGGGAGCTGTTTTTT.

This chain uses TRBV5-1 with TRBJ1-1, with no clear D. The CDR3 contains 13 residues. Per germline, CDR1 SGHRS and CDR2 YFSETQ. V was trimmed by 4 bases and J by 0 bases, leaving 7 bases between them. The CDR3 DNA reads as TGCGCCAGCAGCCGGACCATGAACACTGAAGCTTTCTTT. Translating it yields CASSRTMNTEAFF. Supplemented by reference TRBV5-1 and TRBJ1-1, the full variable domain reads KAGVTQTPRYLIKTRGQQVTLSCSPISGHRSVSWYQQTPGQGLQFLFEYFSETQRNKGNFPGRFSGRQFSNSRSEMNVSTLELGDSALYLCASSRTMNTEAFFGQGTRLTVV.

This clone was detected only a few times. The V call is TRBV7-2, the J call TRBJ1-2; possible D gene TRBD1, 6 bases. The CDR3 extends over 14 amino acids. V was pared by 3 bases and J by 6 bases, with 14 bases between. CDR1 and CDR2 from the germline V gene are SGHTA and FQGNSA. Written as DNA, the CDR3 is TGTGCCAGCAGCTTGGACCGGAGGGGGGATGGCTACACCTTC. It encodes CASSLDRRGDGYTF.

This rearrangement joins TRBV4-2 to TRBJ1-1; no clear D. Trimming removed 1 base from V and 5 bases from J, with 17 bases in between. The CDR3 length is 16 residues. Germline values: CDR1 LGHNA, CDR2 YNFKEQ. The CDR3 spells CASSQGPDGSGTEAFF. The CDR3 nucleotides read TGTGCCAGCAGCCAAGGCCCGGACGGATCTGGGACTGAAGCTTTCTTT.

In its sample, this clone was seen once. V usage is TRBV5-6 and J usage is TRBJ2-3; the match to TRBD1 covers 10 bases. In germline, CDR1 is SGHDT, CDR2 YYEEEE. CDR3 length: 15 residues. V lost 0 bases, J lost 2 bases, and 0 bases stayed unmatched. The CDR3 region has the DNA TGTGCCAGCAGCTTGGGACAGGGGGCCACAGATACGCAGTATTTT. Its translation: CASSLGQGATDTQYF.

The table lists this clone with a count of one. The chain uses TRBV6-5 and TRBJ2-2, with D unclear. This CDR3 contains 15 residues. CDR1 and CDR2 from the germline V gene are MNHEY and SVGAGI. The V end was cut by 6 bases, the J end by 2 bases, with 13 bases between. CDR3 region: CASSYHGPNTGELFF. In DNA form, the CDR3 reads TGTGCCAGCAGCTACCACGGACCTAACACCGGGGAGCTGTTTTTT.

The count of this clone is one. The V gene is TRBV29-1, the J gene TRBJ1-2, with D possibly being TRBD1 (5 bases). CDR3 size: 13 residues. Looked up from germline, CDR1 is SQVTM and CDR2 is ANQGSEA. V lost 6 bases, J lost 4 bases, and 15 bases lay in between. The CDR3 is CSVTGGYIYGYTF. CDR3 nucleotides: TGCAGCGTCACAGGAGGCTACATCTATGGCTACACCTTC.

The CDR3 reads CASSRGTGGTTYEQYF. In DNA form, the CDR3 reads TGCGCCAGCAGCCGTGGAACAGGGGGCACTACCTACGAGCAGTACTTC. The chain joins TRBV4-3 to TRBJ2-7, with 9 nucleotides matching TRBD1. CDR1 is LGHNA and CDR2 is YSLEER in the germline V gene. The CDR3 has 16 amino acids. With 4 bases clipped from V and 2 bases from J, the junction kept 9 bases outside the gene matches.